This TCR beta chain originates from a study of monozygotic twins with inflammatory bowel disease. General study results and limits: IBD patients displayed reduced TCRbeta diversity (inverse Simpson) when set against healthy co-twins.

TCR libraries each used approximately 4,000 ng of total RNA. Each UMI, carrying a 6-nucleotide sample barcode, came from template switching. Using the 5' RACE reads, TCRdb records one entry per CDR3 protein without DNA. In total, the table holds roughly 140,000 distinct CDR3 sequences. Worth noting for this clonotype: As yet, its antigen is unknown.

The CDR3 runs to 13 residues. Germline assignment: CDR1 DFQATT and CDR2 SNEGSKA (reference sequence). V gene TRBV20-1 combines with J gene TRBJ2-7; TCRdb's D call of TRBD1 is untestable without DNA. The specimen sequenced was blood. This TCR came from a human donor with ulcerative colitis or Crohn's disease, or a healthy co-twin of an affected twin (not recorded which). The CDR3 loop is CSAPGQGVAEQYF.